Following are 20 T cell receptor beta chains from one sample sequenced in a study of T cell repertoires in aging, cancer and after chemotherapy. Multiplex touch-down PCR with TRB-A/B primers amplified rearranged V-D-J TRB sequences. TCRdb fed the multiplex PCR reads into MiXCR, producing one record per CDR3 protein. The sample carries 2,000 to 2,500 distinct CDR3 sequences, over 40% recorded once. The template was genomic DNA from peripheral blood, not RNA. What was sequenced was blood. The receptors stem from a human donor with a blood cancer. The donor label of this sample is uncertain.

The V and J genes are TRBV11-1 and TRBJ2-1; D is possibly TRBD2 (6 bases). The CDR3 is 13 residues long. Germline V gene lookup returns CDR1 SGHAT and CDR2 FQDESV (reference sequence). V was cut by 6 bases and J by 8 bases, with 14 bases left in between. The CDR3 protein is CASSYRGIHEQFF. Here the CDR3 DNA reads TGTGCCAGCAGTTACCGGGGGATCCATGAGCAGTTCTTC.

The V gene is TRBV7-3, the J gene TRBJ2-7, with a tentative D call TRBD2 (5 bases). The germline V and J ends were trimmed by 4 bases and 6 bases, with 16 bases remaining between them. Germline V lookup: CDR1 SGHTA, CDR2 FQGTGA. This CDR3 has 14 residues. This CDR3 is CASSSLNDYGEQYF. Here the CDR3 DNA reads TGTGCCAGCAGCTCCCTCAATGACTACGGCGAGCAGTACTTC.

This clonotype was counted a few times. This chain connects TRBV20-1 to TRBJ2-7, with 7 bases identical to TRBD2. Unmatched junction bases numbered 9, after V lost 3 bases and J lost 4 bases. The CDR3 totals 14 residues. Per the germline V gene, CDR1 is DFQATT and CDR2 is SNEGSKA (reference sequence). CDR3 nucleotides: TGCAGTGCTAGGGGTTGGCGGGAGTTATACGAGCAGTACTTC. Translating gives CSARGWRELYEQYF.

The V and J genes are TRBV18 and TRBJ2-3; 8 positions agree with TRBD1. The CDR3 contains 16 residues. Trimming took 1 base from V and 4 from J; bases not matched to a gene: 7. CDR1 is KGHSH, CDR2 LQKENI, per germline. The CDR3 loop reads CASSPRLTGVADTQYF. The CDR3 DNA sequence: TGTGCCAGCTCACCACGGTTGACAGGGGTCGCAGATACGCAGTATTTT. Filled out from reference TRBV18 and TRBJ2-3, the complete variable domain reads NAGVMQNPRHLVRRRGQEARLRCSPMKGHSHVYWYRQLPEEGLKFMVYLQKENIIDESGMPKERFSAEFPKEGPSILRIQQVVRGDSAAYFCASSPRLTGVADTQYFGPGTRLTVL.

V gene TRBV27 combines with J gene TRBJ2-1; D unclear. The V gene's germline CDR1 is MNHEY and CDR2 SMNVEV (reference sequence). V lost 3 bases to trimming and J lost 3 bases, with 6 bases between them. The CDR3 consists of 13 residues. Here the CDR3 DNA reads TGTGCCAGCAGTTTTGCCGTCTACAATGAGCAGTTCTTC. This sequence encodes CASSFAVYNEQFF.

The CDR3 loop reads CASSQAGAPYNEQFF. Here the CDR3 DNA reads TGTGCCAGCAGCCAAGCGGGAGCGCCGTACAATGAGCAGTTCTTC. The J gene is TRBJ2-1, the V gene TRBV5-5, with TRBD2 matching over 8 bases. CDR1 and CDR2 (germline): SGHKS, YYEKEE (reference sequence). CDR3 size: 15 residues. J was trimmed by 4 bases and V by 4 bases; bases with no gene match: 7. Filled out from reference TRBV5-5 and TRBJ2-1, the complete variable domain reads DAGVTQSPTHLIKTRGQQVTLRCSPISGHKSVSWYQQVLGQGPQFIFQYYEKEERGRGNFPDRFSARQFPNYSSELNVNALLLGDSALYLCASSQAGAPYNEQFFGPGTRLTVL.

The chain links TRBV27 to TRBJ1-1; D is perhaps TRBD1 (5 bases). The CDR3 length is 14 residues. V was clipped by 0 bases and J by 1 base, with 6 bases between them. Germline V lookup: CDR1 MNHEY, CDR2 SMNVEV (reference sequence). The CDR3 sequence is CASSLSTGNTEAFF. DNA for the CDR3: TGTGCCAGCAGTTTATCTACAGGGAACACTGAAGCTTTCTTT.

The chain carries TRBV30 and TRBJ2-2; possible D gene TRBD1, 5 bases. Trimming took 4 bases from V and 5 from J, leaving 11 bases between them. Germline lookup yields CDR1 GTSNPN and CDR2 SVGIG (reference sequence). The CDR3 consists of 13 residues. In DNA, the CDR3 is TGTGCCTGGACCCCCCAGGGAACCGGGGAGCTGTTTTTT. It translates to CAWTPQGTGELFF. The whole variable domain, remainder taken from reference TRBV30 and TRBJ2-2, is SQTIHQWPATLVQPVGSPLSLECTVEGTSNPNLYWYRQAAGRGLQLLFYSVGIGQISSEVPQNLSASRPQDRQFILSSKKLLLSDSGFYLCAWTPQGTGELFFGEGSRLTVL.

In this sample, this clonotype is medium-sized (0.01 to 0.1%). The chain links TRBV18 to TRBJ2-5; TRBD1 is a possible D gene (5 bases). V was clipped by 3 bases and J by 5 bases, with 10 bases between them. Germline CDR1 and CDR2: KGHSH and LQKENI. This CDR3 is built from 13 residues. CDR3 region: CASSPNKGETQYF. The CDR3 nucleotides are TGTGCCAGCTCACCTAATAAGGGGGAGACCCAGTACTTC.

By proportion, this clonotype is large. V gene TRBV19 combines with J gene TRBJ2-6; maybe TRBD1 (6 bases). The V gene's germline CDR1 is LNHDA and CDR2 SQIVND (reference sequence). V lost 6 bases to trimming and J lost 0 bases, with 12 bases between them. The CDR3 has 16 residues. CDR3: CASRQGHGSGANVLTF. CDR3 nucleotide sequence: TGTGCCAGTAGGCAGGGGCATGGCTCTGGGGCCAACGTCCTGACTTTC. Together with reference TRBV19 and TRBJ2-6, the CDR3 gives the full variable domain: DGGITQSPKYLFRKEGQNVTLSCEQNLNHDAMYWYRQDPGQGLRLIYYSQIVNDFQKGDIAEGYSVSREKKESFPLTVTSAQKNPTAFYLCASRQGHGSGANVLTFGAGSRLTVL.

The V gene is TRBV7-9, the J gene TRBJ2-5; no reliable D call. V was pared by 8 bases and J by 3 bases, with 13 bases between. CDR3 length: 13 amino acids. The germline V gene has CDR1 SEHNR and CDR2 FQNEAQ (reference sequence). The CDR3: CASGLVNEETQYF. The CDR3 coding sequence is TGTGCCAGCGGATTAGTGAACGAAGAGACCCAGTACTTC.

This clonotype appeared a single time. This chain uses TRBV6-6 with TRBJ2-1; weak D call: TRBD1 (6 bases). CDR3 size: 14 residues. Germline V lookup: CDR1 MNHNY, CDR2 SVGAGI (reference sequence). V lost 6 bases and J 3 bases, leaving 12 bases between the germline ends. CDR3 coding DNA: TGTGCCAGCAGACTCTCGACAGGCTACAATGAGCAGTTCTTC. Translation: CASRLSTGYNEQFF.

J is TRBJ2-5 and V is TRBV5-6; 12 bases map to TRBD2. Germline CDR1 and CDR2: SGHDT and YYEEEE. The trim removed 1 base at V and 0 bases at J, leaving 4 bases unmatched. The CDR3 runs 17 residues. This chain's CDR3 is CASSLNRLAGDQETQYF. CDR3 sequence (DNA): TGTGCCAGCAGCTTGAATAGACTAGCGGGGGACCAAGAGACCCAGTACTTC.

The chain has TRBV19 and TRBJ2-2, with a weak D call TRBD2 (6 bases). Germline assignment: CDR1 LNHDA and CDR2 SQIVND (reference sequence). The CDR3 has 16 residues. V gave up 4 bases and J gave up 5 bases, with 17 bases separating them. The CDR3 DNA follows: TGTGCCAGTAGTAAGATAGGAGGGATTGGGACCGGGGAGCTGTTTTTT. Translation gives CASSKIGGIGTGELFF.

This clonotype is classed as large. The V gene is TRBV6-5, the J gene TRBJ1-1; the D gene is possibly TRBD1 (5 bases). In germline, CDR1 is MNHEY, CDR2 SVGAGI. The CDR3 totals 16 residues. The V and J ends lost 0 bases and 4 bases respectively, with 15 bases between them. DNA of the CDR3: TGTGCCAGCAGTTACTCAGGGGCCACCTTTAGCACTGAAGCTTTCTTT. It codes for CASSYSGATFSTEAFF.

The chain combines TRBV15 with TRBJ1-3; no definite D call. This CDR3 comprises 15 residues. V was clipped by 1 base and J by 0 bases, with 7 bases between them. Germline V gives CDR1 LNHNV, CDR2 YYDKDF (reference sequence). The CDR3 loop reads CATSRGHNSGNTIYF. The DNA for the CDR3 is TGTGCCACCAGCAGAGGACATAACTCTGGAAACACCATATATTTT.

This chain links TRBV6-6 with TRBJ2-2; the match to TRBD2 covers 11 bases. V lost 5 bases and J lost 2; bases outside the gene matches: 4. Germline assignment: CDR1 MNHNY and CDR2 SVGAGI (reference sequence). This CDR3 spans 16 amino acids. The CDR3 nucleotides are TGTGCCAGCAGTCTGCTAGCGGGGGGCAACACCGGGGAGCTGTTTTTT. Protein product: CASSLLAGGNTGELFF.

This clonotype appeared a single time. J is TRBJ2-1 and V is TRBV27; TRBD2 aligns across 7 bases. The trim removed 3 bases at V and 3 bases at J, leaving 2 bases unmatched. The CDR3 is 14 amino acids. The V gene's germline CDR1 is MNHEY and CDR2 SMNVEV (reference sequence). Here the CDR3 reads CASSLGGVYNEQFF. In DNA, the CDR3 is TGTGCCAGCAGTTTGGGGGGGGTCTACAATGAGCAGTTCTTC.

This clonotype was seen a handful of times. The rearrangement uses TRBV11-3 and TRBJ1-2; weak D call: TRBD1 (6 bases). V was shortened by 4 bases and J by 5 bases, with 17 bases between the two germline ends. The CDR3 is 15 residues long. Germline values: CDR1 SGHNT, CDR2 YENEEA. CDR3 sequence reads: CASSYQGGVRYGYTF. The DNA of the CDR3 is TGTGCCAGCAGCTACCAAGGGGGGGTTCGGTATGGCTACACCTTC.

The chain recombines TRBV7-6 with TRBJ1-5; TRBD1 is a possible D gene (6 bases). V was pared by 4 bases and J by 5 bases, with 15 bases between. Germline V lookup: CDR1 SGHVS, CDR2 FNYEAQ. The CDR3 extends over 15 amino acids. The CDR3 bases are TGTGCCAGCAGCTCGTTACAGGGCCCCCATCAGCCCCAGCATTTT. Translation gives CASSSLQGPHQPQHF.